The clone carrying this T cell receptor beta chain has more than one count but fewer than ten. The record originates from a study of blood T cells in healthy people across ages. Each sample yielded at least 6 million isolated PBMCs. Total RNA extraction produced at least 5.5 micrograms (per sample) for the study. Sample-barcoded 5' priming and a J-beta primer mix drove a second PCR of about 6 to 11 cycles. TCRdb reprocessed the 5' RACE reads with MiXCR, giving one entry per CDR3 protein. The data show about 290,000 distinct CDR3 sequences, with less than 30% seen just once and 29% held by the top ten. The CDR3 runs 13 residues. V was pared by 8 bases and J by 1 base, with 11 bases between. CDR1 is MDHEN, CDR2 SYDVKM, per germline.

The rearrangement links TRBV28 to TRBJ2-5; TRBD2 might be the D (5 bases). The TCR originated in a woman between 65 and 79 years old in good health. Sequenced input: blood. The DNA for the CDR3 is TGTGCCAGCGGGAGCAGCCTCCAAGAGACCCAGTACTTC. It yields the protein CASGSSLQETQYF.